This TCR beta chain was profiled in a study of beta chain features in type 1 diabetes. Study outcomes and limitations: Among patients, naive, central memory and Treg TCRB repertoires appeared more similar than among healthy donors. Type 1 diabetes patients had moderately but significantly shorter TCRB CDR3s in all four CD4+ subsets. Whatever favoring of shorter templates PCR might show would apply equally to patients and controls.

A word on this clone: The antigen is not known.

All of the isolated RNA was reverse transcribed, so expressed TCRB transcripts were sequenced. The data were produced by immunoSEQ multiplex PCR, yet TCRdb's version contains in-frame clones alone and is incomplete. The table has tens of thousands of clones, under 70% seen once. The CDR3 runs 16 residues. Deletions cut 6 bases from V and 0 bases from J, with 15 bases between. Germline V lookup: CDR1 SGHTA, CDR2 FQGNSA. This receptor was identified in a woman aged 35 to 49 with type 1 diabetes. The V call is TRBV7-2, the J call TRBJ1-3, with a tentative D call TRBD1 (5 bases). Sequences were obtained from stem cell memory CD4+ T cells from blood. CDR3 residues: CASSLDRQSSGNTIYF. Here the CDR3 DNA reads TGTGCCAGCAGTCTTGACAGACAAAGCTCTGGAAACACCATATATTTT.